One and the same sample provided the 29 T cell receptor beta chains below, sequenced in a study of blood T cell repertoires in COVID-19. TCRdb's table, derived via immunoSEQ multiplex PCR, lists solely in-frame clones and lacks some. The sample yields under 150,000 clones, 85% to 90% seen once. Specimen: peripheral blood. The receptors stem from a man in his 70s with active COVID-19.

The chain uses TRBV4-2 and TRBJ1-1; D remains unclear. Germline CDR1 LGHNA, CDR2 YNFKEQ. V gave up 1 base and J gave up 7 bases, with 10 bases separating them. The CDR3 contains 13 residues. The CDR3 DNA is TGTGCCAGCAGCCAAGTGGGAGGGCATGAAGCTTTCTTT. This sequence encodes CASSQVGGHEAFF.

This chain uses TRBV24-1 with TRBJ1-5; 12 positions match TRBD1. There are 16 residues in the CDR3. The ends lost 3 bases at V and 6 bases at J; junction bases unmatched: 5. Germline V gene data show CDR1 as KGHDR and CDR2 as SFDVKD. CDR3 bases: TGTGCCACCAGTGATAGGGGACAGGGGGCTGGTCAGCCCCAGCATTTT. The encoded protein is CATSDRGQGAGQPQHF.

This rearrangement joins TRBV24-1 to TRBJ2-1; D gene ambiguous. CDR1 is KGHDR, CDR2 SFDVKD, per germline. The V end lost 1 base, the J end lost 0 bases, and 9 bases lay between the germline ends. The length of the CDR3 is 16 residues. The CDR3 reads CATSDLRASSYNEQFF. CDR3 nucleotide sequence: TGTGCCACCAGTGATTTACGAGCGAGCTCCTACAATGAGCAGTTCTTC.

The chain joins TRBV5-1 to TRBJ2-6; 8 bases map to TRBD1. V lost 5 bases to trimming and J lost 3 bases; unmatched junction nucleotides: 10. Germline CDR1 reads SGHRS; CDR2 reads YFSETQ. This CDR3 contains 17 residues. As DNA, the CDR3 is TGCGCCAGCAGGAACCCGACAGGGGAATTTGGGGCCAACGTCCTGACTTTC. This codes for CASRNPTGEFGANVLTF.

DNA of the CDR3: TGTGCCAGCAGTTTTCGGGGGGGCAATGAGCAGTTCTTC. Translation gives CASSFRGGNEQFF. This chain connects TRBV28 to TRBJ2-1, with 8 bases fitting TRBD2. Germline V CDR1 and CDR2: MDHEN, SYDVKM. With V trimmed by 3 bases and J by 6 bases, 1 base remained unmatched. This CDR3 spans 13 amino acids. The variable domain in full, completed from reference TRBV28 and TRBJ2-1, reads DVKVTQSSRYLVKRTGEKVFLECVQDMDHENMFWYRQDPGLGLRLIYFSYDVKMKEKGDIPEGYSVSREKKERFSLILESASTNQTSMYLCASSFRGGNEQFFGPGTRLTVL.

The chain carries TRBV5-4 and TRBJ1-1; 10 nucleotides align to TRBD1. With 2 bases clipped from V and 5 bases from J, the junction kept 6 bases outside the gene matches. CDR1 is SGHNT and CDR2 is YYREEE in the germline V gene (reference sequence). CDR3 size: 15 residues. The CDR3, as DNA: TGTGCCAGCAGCTTACGACAGGGGGCGACGACTGAAGCTTTCTTT. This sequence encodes CASSLRQGATTEAFF. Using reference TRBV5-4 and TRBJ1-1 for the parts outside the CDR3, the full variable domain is ETGVTQSPTHLIKTRGQQVTLRCSSQSGHNTVSWYQQALGQGPQFIFQYYREEENGRGNFPPRFSGLQFPNYSSELNVNALELDDSALYLCASSLRQGATTEAFFGQGTRLTVV.

Here the CDR3 DNA reads TGTGCCAGCAGCCCAACCATAGCGGGTGCAATCTACGAGCAGTACTTC. Amino acid sequence: CASSPTIAGAIYEQYF. J is TRBJ2-7 and V is TRBV7-2, with 7 bases that match TRBD2. Germline values: CDR1 SGHTA, CDR2 FQGNSA. V lost 5 bases to trimming and J lost 3 bases; unmatched junction nucleotides: 13. The CDR3 runs to 16 residues.

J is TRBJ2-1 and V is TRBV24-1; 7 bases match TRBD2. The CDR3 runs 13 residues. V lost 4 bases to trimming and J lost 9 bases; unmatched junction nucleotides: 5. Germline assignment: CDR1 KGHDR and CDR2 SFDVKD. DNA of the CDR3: TGTGCCACCAGTGAGGGGGGGATTCCTGAGCAGTTCTTC. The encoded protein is CATSEGGIPEQFF.

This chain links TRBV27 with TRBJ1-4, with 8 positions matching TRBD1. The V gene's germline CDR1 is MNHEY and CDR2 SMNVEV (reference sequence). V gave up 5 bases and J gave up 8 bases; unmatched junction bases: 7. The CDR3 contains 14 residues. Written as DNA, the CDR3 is TGTGCCAGCAGTCCAGGACAGGGAGGAGAAAAACTGTTTTTT. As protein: CASSPGQGGEKLFF.

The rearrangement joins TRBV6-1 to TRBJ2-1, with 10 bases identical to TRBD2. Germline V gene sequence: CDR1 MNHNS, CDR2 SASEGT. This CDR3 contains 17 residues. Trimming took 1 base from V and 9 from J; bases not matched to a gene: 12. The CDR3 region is CASSEGLRASGSGEQFF. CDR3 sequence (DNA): TGTGCCAGCAGTGAAGGTTTGCGGGCTAGCGGGAGTGGTGAGCAGTTCTTC.

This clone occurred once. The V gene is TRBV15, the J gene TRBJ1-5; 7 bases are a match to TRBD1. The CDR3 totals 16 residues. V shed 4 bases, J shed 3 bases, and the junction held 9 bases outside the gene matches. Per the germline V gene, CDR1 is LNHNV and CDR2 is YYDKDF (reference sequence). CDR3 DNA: TGTGCCACCAGCACCTCAGGAGGGGGCTTCAATCAGCCCCAGCATTTT. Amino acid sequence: CATSTSGGGFNQPQHF.

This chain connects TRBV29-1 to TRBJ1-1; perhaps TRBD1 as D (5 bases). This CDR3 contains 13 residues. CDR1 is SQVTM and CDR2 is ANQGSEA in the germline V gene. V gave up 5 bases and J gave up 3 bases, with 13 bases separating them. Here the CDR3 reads CSVSEGTDTEAFF. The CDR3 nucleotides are TGCAGCGTTTCGGAGGGGACGGACACTGAAGCTTTCTTT.

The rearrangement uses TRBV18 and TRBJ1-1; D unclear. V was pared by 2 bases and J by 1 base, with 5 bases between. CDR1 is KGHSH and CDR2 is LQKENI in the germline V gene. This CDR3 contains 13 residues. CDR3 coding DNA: TGTGCCAGCTCACCAATGAGGAACACTGAAGCTTTCTTT. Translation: CASSPMRNTEAFF.

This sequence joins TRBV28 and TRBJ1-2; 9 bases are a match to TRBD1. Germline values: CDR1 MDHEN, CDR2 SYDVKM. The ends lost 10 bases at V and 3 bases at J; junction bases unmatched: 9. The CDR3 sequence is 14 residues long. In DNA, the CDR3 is TGTGCCACCAGGGGACAGGGTGAGGACTATGGCTACACCTTC. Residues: CATRGQGEDYGYTF.

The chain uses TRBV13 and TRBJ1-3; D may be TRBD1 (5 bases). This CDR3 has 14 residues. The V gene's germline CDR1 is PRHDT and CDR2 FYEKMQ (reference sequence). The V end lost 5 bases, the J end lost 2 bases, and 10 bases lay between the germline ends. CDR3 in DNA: TGTGCCAGCAGCCCCGTAGGGGCTGGAAACACCATATATTTT. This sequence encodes CASSPVGAGNTIYF.

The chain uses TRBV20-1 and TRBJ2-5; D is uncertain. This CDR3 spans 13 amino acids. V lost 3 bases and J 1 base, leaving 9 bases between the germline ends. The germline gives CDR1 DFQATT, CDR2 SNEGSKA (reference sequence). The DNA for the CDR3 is TGCAGTGCTAGTTTGGGCCTCCAAGAGACCCAGTACTTC. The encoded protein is CSASLGLQETQYF.

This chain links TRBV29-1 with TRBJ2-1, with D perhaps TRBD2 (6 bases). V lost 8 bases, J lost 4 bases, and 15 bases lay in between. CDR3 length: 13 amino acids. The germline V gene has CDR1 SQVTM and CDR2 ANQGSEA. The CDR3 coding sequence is TGCAGCCTTCGCCGGGGACTTTACAATGAGCAGTTCTTC. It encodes CSLRRGLYNEQFF.

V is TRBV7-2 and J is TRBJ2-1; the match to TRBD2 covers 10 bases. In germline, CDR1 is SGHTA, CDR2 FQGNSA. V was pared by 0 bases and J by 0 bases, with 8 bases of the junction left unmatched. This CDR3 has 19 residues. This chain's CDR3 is CASSLAGSGRPGSYNEQFF. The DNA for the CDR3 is TGTGCCAGCAGCTTAGCTGGTAGCGGGAGGCCTGGCTCCTACAATGAGCAGTTCTTC.

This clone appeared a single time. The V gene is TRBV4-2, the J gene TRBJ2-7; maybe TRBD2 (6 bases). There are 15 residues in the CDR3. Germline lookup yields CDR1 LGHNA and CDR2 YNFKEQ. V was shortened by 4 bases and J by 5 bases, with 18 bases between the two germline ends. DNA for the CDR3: TGTGCCAGCAGCCCCCCCTCCGGGAGTTTGGACGAGCAGTACTTC. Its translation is CASSPPSGSLDEQYF.

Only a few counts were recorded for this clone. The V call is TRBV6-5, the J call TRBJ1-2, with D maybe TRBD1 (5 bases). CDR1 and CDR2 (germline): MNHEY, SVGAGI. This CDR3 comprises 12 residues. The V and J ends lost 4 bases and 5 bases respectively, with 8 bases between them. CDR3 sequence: CASSSTGYGYTF. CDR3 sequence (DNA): TGTGCCAGCAGTTCTACAGGATATGGCTACACCTTC.

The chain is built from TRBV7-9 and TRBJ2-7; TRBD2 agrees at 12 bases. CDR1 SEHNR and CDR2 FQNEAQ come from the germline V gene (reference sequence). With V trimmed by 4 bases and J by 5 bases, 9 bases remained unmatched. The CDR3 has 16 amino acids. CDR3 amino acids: CASSSSTSGRGDEQYF. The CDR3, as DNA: TGTGCCAGCAGCTCCTCGACTAGCGGGAGAGGGGACGAGCAGTACTTC.

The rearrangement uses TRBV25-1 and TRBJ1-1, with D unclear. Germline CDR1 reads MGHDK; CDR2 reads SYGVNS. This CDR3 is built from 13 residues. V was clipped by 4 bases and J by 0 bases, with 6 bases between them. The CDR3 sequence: CASSGGVNTEAFF. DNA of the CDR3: TGTGCCAGCAGTGGAGGAGTGAACACTGAAGCTTTCTTT.

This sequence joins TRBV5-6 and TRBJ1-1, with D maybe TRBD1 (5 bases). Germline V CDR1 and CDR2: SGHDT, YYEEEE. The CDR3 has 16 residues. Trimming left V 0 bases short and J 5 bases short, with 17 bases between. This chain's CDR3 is CASSLGKGLGRTEAFF. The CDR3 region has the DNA TGTGCCAGCAGCTTGGGGAAGGGGCTGGGGCGAACTGAAGCTTTCTTT.

CDR3 nucleotide sequence: TGCGCCAGCAGCTTGTTCAGGGCGAACGGGGAGCTGTTTTTT. Protein sequence: CASSLFRANGELFF. This chain connects TRBV5-1 to TRBJ2-2; the D gene is possibly TRBD1 (5 bases). The CDR3 covers 14 residues. CDR1 and CDR2 (germline): SGHRS, YFSETQ. Trimming took 1 base from V and 7 from J, leaving 11 bases between them.

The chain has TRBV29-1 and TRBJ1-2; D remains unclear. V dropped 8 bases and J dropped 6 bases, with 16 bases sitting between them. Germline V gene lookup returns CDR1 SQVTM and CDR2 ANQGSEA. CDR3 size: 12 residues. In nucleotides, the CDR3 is TGCAGCTTCCGTCGAGGCGAGGATGGCTACACCTTC. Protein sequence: CSFRRGEDGYTF.

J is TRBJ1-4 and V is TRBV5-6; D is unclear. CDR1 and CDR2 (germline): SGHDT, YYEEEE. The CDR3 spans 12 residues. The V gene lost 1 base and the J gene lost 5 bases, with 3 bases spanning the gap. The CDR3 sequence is CASSLQNEKLFF. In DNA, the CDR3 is TGTGCCAGCAGCTTGCAAAATGAAAAACTGTTTTTT.

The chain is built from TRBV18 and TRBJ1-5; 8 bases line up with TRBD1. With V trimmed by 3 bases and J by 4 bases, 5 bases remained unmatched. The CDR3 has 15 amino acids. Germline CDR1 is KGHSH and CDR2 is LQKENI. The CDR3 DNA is TGTGCCAGCTCACCGGGAGGACAGGGAAATCAGCCCCAGCATTTT. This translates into CASSPGGQGNQPQHF.

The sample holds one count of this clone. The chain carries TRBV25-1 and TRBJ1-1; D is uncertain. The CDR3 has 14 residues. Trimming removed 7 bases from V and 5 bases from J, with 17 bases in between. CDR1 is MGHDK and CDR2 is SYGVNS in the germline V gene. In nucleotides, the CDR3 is TGTGCCAGCACCTCGCCAGGACCGGGGACTGAAGCTTTCTTT. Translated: CASTSPGPGTEAFF.

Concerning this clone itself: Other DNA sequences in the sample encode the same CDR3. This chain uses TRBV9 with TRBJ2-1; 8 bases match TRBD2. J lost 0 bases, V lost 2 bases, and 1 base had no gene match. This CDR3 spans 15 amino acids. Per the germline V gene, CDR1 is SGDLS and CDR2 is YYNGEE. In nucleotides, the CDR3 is TGTGCCAGCAGCGTTCTAGCGGGCTCCTACAATGAGCAGTTCTTC. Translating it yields CASSVLAGSYNEQFF.